This T cell receptor beta chain was recorded in a study of blood T cell repertoires in COVID-19. Germline V gene lookup returns CDR1 SGHRS and CDR2 YFSETQ. The CDR3 loop spans 14 amino acids. Between the trimmed V and J ends, which lost 2 bases and 5 bases, there was a span of 13 bases. Clones were read by immunoSEQ multiplex PCR, and TCRdb kept only the in-frame ones, dropping some. The data hold 210,000 or so clones, with roughly 80% observed a single time. This TCR was recovered from a human donor in a cohort sampled during active COVID-19. V gene TRBV5-1 combines with J gene TRBJ2-5, with a possible D match to TRBD1 (8 bases). Sequencing was performed on peripheral blood. The CDR3 reads CASSLIQGGETQYF. The DNA for the CDR3 is TGCGCCAGCAGCTTAATACAGGGGGGGGAGACCCAGTACTTC.